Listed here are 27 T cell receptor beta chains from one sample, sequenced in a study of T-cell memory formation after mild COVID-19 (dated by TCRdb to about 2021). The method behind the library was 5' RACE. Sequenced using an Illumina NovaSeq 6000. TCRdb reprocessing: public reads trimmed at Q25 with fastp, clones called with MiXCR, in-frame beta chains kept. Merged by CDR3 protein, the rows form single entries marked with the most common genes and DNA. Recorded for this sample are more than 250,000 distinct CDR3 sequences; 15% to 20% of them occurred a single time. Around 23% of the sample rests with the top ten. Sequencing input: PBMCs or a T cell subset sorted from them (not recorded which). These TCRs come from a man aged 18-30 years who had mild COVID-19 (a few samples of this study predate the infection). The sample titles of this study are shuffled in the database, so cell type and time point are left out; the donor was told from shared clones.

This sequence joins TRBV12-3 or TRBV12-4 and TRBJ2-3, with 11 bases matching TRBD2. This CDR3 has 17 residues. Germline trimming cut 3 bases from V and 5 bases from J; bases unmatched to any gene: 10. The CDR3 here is CASSLLGLADRGDTQYF. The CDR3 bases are TGTGCCAGCAGTTTGCTGGGACTAGCGGACCGGGGAGATACGCAGTATTTT.

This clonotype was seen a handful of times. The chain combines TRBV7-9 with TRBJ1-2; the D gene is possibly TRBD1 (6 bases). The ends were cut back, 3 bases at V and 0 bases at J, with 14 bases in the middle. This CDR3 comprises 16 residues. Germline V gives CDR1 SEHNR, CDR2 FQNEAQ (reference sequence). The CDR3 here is CASSLVDRQANYGYTF. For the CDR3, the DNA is TGTGCCAGCAGCTTGGTCGACAGGCAAGCTAACTATGGCTACACCTTC. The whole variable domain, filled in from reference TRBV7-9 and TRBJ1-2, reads DTGVSQNPRHKITKRGQNVTFRCDPISEHNRLYWYRQTLGQGPEFLTYFQNEAQLEKSRLLSDRFSAERPKGSFSTLEIQRTEQGDSAMYLCASSLVDRQANYGYTFGSGTRLTVV.

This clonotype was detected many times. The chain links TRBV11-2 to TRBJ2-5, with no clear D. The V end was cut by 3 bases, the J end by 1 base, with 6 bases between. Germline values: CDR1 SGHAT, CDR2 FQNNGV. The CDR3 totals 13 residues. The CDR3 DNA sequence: TGTGCCAGCAGCTTTGGTGCCCAAGAGACCCAGTACTTC. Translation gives CASSFGAQETQYF. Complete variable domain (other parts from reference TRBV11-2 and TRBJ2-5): EAGVAQSPRYKIIEKRQSVAFWCNPISGHATLYWYQQILGQGPKLLIQFQNNGVVDDSQLPKDRFSAERLKGVDSTLKIQPAKLEDSAVYLCASSFGAQETQYFGPGTRLLVL.

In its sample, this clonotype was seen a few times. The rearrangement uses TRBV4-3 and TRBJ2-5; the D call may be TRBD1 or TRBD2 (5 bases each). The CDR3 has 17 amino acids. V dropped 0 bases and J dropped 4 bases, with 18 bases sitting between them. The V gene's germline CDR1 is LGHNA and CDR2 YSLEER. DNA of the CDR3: TGCGCCAGCAGCCAAGACGGGGCAAACACGCCAGGAGAGACCCAGTACTTC. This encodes CASSQDGANTPGETQYF.

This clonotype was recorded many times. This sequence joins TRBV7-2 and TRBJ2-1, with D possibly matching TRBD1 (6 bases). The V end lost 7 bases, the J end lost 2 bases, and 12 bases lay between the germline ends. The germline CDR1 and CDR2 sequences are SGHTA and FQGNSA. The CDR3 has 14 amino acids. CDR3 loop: CASTPDSAYNEQFF. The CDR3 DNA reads TGTGCCAGCACCCCGGACAGCGCCTACAATGAGCAGTTCTTC.

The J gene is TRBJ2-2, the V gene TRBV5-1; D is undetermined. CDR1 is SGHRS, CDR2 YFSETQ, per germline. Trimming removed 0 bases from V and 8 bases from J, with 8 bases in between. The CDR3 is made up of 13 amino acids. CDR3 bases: TGCGCCAGCAGCTTGGCCGAGATGGGGGAGCTGTTTTTT. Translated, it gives CASSLAEMGELFF.

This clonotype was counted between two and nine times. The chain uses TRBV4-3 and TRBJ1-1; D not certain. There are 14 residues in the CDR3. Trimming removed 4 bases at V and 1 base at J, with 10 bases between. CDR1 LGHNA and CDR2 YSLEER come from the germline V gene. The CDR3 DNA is TGCGCCAGCAGCCCCGAACGGACGAACACTGAAGCTTTCTTT. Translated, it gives CASSPERTNTEAFF.

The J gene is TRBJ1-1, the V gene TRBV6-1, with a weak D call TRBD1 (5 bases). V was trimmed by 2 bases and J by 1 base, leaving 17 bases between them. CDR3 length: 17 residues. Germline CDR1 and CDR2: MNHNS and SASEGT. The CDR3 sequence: CASSEPYLGRENTEAFF. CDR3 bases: TGTGCCAGCAGTGAACCCTATTTGGGACGGGAGAACACTGAAGCTTTCTTT.

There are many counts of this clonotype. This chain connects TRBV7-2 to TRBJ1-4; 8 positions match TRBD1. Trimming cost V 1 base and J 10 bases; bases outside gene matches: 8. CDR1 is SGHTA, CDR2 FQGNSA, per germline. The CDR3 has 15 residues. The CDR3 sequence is CASSLEAGGIGKLFF. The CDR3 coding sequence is TGTGCCAGCAGCTTAGAGGCAGGGGGCATCGGAAAACTGTTTTTT.

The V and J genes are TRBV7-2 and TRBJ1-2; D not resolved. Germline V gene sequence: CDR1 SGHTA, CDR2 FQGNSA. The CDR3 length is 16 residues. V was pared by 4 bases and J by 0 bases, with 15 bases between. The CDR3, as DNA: TGTGCCAGCAGCTCCCTTCGGACGGAAGCTAACTATGGCTACACCTTC. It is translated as CASSSLRTEANYGYTF.

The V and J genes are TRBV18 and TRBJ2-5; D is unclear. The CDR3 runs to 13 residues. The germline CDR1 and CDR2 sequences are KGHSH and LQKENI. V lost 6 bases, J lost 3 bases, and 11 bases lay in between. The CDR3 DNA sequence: TGTGCCAGCTCCAAACCGGCAGAAGAGACCCAGTACTTC. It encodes CASSKPAEETQYF.

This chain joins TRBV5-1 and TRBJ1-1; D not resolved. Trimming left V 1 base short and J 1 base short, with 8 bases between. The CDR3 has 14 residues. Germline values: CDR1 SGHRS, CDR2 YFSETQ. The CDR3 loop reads CASSLTRPNTEAFF. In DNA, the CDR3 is TGCGCCAGCAGCTTGACGAGGCCGAACACTGAAGCTTTCTTT.

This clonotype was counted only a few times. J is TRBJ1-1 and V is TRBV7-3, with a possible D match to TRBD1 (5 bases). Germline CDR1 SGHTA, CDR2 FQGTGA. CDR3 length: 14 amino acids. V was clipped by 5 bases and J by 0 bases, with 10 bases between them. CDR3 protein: CASSPGHMNTEAFF. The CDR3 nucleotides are TGTGCCAGCAGCCCAGGACACATGAACACTGAAGCTTTCTTT.

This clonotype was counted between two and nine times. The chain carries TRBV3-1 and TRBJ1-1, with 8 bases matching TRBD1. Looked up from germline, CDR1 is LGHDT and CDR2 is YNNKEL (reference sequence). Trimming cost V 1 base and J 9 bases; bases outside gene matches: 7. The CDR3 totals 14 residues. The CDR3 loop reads CASSQARQGSKAFF. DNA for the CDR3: TGTGCCAGCAGCCAAGCTAGACAGGGGAGTAAAGCTTTCTTT.

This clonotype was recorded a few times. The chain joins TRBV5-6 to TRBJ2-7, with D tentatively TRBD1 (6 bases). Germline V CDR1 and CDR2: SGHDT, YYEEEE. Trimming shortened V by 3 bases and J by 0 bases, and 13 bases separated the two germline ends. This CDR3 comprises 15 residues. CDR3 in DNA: TGTGCCAGCAGCTCGCCCCGACAGGACTCCTACGAGCAGTACGTC. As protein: CASSSPRQDSYEQYV.

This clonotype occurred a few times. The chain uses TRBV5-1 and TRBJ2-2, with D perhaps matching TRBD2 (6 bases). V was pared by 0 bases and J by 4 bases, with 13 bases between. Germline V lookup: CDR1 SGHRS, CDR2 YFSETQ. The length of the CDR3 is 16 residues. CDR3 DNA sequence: TGCGCCAGCAGCTTGGCCGCGGGACTGGCCACCGGGGAGCTGTTTTTT. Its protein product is CASSLAAGLATGELFF.

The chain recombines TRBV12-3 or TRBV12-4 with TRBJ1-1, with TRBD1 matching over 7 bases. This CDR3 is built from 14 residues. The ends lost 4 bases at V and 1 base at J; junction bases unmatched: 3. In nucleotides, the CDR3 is TGTGCCAGCAGTTGGTGGACAGGGAACACTGAAGCTTTCTTT. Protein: CASSWWTGNTEAFF.

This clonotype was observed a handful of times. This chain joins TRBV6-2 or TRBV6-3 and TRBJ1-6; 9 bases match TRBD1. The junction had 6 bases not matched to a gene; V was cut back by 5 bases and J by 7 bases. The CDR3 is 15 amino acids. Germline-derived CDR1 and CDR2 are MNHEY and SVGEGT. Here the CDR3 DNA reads TGTGCCAGCAGTCCGGAGACAGGGGGAAATTCACCCCTCCACTTT. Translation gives CASSPETGGNSPLHF.

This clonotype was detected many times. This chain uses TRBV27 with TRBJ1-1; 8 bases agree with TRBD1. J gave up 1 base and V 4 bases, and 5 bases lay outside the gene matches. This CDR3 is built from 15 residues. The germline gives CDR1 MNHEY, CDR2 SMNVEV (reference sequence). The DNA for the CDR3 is TGTGCCAGCAGTTCCGGCGGGACAGGGAACACTGAAGCTTTCTTT. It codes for CASSSGGTGNTEAFF.

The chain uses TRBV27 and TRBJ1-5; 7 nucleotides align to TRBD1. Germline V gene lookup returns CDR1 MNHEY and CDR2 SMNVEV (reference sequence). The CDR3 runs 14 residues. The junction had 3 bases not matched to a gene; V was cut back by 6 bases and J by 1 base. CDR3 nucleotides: TGTGCCAGCAGAAAACAGGGGAGCAATCAGCCCCAGCATTTT. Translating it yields CASRKQGSNQPQHF.

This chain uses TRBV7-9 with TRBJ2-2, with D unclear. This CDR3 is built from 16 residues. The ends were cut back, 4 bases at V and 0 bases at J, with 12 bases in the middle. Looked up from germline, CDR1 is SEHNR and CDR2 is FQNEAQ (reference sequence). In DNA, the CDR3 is TGTGCCAGCAGCTCCCAGGAGTCCGCGAACACCGGGGAGCTGTTTTTT. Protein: CASSSQESANTGELFF.

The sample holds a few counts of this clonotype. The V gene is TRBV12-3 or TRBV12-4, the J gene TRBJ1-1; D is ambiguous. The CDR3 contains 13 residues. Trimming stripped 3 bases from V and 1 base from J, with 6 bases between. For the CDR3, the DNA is TGTGCCAGCAGTTTCGAGTCGAACACTGAAGCTTTCTTT. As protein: CASSFESNTEAFF.

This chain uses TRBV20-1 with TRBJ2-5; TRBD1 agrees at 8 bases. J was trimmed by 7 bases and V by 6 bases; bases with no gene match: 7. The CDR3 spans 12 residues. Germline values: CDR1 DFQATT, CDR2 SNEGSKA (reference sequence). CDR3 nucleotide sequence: TGCAGTGCCCCACAGGGGACAGGGACCCAGTACTTC. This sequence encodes CSAPQGTGTQYF.

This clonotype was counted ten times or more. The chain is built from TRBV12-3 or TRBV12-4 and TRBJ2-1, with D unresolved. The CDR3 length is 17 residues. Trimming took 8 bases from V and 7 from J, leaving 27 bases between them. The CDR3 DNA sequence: TGTGCCAGCCGCCGAGGATCTCGGACGGAATCGTGGAATGAGCAGTTCTTC. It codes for CASRRGSRTESWNEQFF.

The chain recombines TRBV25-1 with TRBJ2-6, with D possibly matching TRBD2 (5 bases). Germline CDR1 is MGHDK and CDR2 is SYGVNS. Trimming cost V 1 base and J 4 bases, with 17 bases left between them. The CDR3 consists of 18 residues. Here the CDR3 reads CASSELSHTGSGANVLTF. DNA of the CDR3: TGTGCCAGCAGTGAATTGTCCCACACGGGGTCAGGGGCCAACGTCCTGACTTTC. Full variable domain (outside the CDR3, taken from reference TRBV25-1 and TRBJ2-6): EADIYQTPRYLVIGTGKKITLECSQTMGHDKMYWYQQDPGMELHLIHYSYGVNSTEKGDLSSESTVSRIRTEHFPLTLESARPSHTSQYLCASSELSHTGSGANVLTFGAGSRLTVL.

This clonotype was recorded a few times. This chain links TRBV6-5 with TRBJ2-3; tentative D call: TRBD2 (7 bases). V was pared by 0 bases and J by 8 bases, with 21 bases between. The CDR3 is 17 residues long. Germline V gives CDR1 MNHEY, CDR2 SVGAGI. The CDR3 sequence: CASSYSAGARAVGTQYF. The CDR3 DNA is TGTGCCAGCAGTTACTCTGCGGGGGCGAGGGCGGTCGGTACGCAGTATTTT.

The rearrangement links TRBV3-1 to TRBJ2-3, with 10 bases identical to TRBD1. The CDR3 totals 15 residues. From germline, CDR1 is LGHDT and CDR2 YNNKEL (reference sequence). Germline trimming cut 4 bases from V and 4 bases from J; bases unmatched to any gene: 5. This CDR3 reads CASSLGTGAPDTQYF. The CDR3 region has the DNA TGTGCCAGCAGCCTTGGGACAGGGGCTCCAGATACGCAGTATTTT.